This T cell receptor (beta chain) was sequenced in a study of T cells in Graves' hyperthyroidism and ophthalmopathy. Study-wide findings and caveats: Researchers found most expanded thyroid clonotypes above 0.001 in blood as well. Researchers report that a 13 V-J model separated ophthalmopathy from stable hyperthyroidism.

Ophthalmopathy cases scored 3 or more on the Clinical Activity Score and 4 or more on NOSPECS grade, with duration below 3 months. From germline, CDR1 is LNHDA and CDR2 SQIVND (reference sequence). The CDR3 is 13 amino acids. Between the trimmed V and J ends, which lost 5 bases and 2 bases, there was a span of 10 bases. This clonotype was counted a few times. Its target is unknown. Amplified TCR beta CDR3 regions derived from RNA transcripts. Researchers ran a first-round RT-PCR on the TCR CDR3 using the HTBI primer set. TCRdb itself ran the multiplex PCR reads through MiXCR, one entry per CDR3 protein. The table records about 590,000 distinct CDR3 sequences, around 14% of them present only once.

The source material was blood. The sequence was obtained from a woman aged 18-29 years with Graves' ophthalmopathy. The chain recombines TRBV19 with TRBJ2-7; possible D gene TRBD1, 6 bases. The chain's CDR3 is CASSGRDTYEQYF. CDR3 coding DNA: TGTGCCAGTAGTGGCCGGGACACCTACGAGCAGTACTTC.